The 11 T cell receptor beta chains below come from one sample, sequenced in a study of blood T cell repertoires in COVID-19 (dated by TCRdb to 2018 to 2021). The library was built by means of the immunoSEQ multiplex PCR assay. The immuneACCESS repertoire file appears here via TCRdb, limited to in-frame rearrangements. These files lack a portion of the clones; in checked studies, under half of the deficit traces to unresolved V genes, and the cause of the others is not known. Within this sample are 140,000 to 150,000 clones, with 80% to 90% of them counted one time only. Jointly, the top ten make up about 1.7% of the sample. The sample comprised peripheral blood. Receptors were obtained from a woman in her fifties or sixties with acute or convalescent COVID-19.

The rearrangement joins TRBV11-2 to TRBJ2-1, with D tentatively TRBD2 (6 bases). There are 14 residues in the CDR3. CDR1 and CDR2 (germline): SGHAT, FQNNGV. Trimming removed 1 base at V and 3 bases at J, with 7 bases between. The CDR3 DNA follows: TGTGCCAGCAGCTTAGCGGGGGTCTACAATGAGCAGTTCTTC. Amino acid sequence: CASSLAGVYNEQFF. The full variable domain, with the rest looked up from reference TRBV11-2 and TRBJ2-1, is EAGVAQSPRYKIIEKRQSVAFWCNPISGHATLYWYQQILGQGPKLLIQFQNNGVVDDSQLPKDRFSAERLKGVDSTLKIQPAKLEDSAVYLCASSLAGVYNEQFFGPGTRLTVL.

The chain links TRBV28 to TRBJ2-7, with 9 bases lining up with TRBD1. Germline V CDR1 and CDR2: MDHEN, SYDVKM. The CDR3 loop spans 13 amino acids. Germline trimming cut 7 bases from V and 6 bases from J; bases unmatched to any gene: 7. The CDR3 sequence is CASIQQGAREQYF. As DNA, the CDR3 is TGTGCCAGCATTCAACAGGGGGCGCGCGAGCAGTACTTC.

V is TRBV3-1 (or the pseudogene TRBV3-2) and J is TRBJ2-7; D not resolved. This CDR3 comprises 17 residues. Germline V gene sequence: CDR1 LGHDT, CDR2 YNNKEL (reference sequence). V was cut by 1 base and J by 4 bases, with 20 bases left in between. CDR3 amino acids: CASSQALTLGQRYEQYF. CDR3 in DNA: TGTGCCAGCAGCCAAGCCCTAACATTGGGCCAAAGGTACGAGCAGTACTTC.

The rearrangement uses TRBV7-8 and TRBJ1-3, with D unresolved. The CDR3 sequence is 13 residues long. Per the germline V gene, CDR1 is SGHVS and CDR2 is FQNEAQ. Trimming removed 5 bases at V and 3 bases at J, with 8 bases between. CDR3 amino acids: CASSTRGGNTIYF. The CDR3, as DNA: TGTGCCAGCAGCACCCGGGGTGGAAACACCATATATTTT.

This chain connects TRBV6-1 to TRBJ2-3, with D possibly being TRBD2 (5 bases). Per germline, CDR1 MNHNS and CDR2 SASEGT. V lost 1 base and J 5 bases, leaving 10 bases between the germline ends. This CDR3 is 14 amino acids long. The CDR3 is CASSEVAPRDTQYF. The CDR3 DNA sequence: TGTGCCAGCAGTGAAGTAGCGCCCCGAGATACGCAGTATTTT.

This rearrangement joins TRBV2 to TRBJ1-5, with D perhaps TRBD1 (6 bases). Germline assignment: CDR1 SNHLY and CDR2 FYNNEI. This CDR3 contains 14 residues. Trimming pared 7 bases from V and 3 bases from J, leaving 13 bases between. CDR3 sequence reads: CASTGEGYNQPQHF. The CDR3 coding sequence is TGTGCCAGCACAGGGGAGGGGTACAATCAGCCCCAGCATTTT.

The genes are TRBV7-2 and TRBJ2-3; TRBD2 agrees at 11 bases. This CDR3 region has 15 residues. The trim removed 1 base at V and 4 bases at J, leaving 1 base unmatched. Germline V gives CDR1 SGHTA, CDR2 FQGNSA. The CDR3 region has the DNA TGTGCCAGCAGCTTAGAACTAGCGGGGGCAGATACGCAGTATTTT. Translated, it gives CASSLELAGADTQYF.

This clone has only a few counts. This chain links TRBV5-5 with TRBJ1-2; TRBD1 is a possible D gene (5 bases). Looked up from germline, CDR1 is SGHKS and CDR2 is YYEKEE (reference sequence). This CDR3 spans 14 amino acids. Trimming stripped 2 bases from V and 2 bases from J, with 10 bases between. CDR3 loop: CASSLLGENYGYTF. CDR3 nucleotide sequence: TGTGCCAGCAGCTTATTAGGGGAAAACTATGGCTACACCTTC.

The rearrangement joins TRBV10-3 to TRBJ1-2; 7 nucleotides align to TRBD1. Per the germline V gene, CDR1 is ENHRY and CDR2 is SYGVKD. This CDR3 contains 14 residues. V lost 9 bases, J lost 4 bases, and 11 bases stayed unmatched. The CDR3 region has the DNA TGTGCCATATCCCCGGGACAGAGGATCTATGGCTACACCTTC. Translating it yields CAISPGQRIYGYTF.

The V gene is TRBV14, the J gene TRBJ1-2; 9 bases match TRBD1. V was pared by 2 bases and J by 7 bases, with 5 bases of the junction left unmatched. The CDR3 runs 14 residues. Germline V gene sequence: CDR1 SGHDN, CDR2 FVKESK. CDR3 sequence: CASSQWDREGGYTF. CDR3 nucleotide sequence: TGTGCCAGCAGCCAATGGGACAGGGAAGGTGGCTACACCTTC.

This chain uses TRBV10-2 with TRBJ1-5; D perhaps matches TRBD1 (6 bases). Germline V CDR1 and CDR2: WSHSY, SAAADI. Trimming cost V 5 bases and J 2 bases, with 16 bases left between them. The length of the CDR3 is 16 residues. CDR3 in DNA: TGCGCCAGCAGTCCACAGGGAAGATCGCGCAATCAGCCCCAGCATTTT. Its translation is CASSPQGRSRNQPQHF.